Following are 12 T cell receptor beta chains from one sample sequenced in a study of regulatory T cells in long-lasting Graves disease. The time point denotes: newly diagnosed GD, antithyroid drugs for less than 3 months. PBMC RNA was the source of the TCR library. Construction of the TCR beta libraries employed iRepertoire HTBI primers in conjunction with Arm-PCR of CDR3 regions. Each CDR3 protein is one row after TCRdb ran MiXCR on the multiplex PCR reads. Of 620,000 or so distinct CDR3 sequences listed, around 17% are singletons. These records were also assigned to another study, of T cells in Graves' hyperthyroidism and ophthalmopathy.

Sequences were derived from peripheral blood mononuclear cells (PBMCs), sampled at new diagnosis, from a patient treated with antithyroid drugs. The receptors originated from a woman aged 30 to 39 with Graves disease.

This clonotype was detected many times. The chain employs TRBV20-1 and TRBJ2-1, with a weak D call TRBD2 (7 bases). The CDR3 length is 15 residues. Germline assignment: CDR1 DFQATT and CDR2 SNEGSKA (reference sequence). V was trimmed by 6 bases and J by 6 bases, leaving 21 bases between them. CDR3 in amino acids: CSAGIRGAGGNEQFF. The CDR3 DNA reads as TGCAGTGCAGGCATTCGGGGGGCTGGGGGCAATGAGCAGTTCTTC.

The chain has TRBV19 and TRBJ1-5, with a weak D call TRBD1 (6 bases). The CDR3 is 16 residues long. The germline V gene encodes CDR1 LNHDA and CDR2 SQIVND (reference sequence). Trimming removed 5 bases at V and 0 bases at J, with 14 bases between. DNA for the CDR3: TGTGCCAGTAGTGGAAGGGACATTTATAGCAATCAGCCCCAGCATTTT. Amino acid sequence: CASSGRDIYSNQPQHF.

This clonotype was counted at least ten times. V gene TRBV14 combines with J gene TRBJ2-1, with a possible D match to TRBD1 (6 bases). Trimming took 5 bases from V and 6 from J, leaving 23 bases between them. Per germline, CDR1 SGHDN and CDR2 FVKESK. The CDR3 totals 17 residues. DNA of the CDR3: TGTGCCAGCAGCTGGGGGCCCCCCTTACCCGGGGCCAATGAGCAGTTCTTC. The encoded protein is CASSWGPPLPGANEQFF.

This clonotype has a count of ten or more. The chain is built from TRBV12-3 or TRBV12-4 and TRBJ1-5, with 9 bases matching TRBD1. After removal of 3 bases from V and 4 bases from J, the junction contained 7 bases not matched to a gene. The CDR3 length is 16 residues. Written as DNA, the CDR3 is TGTGCCAGCAGTTTTTTAGGGACAGGGTCTAATCAGCCCCAGCATTTT. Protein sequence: CASSFLGTGSNQPQHF.

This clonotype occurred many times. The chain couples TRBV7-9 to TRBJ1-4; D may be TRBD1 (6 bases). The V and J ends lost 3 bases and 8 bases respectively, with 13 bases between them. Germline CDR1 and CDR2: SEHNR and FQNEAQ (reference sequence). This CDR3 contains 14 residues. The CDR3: CASSLRGAGEKLFF. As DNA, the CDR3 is TGTGCCAGCAGCTTGCGGGGGGCGGGGGAAAAACTGTTTTTT.

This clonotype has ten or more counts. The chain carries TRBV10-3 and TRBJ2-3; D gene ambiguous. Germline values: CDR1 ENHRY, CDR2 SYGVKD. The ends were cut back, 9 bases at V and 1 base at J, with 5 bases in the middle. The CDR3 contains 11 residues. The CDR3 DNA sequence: TGTGCCATTTCAGGCACAGATACGCAGTATTTT. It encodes CAISGTDTQYF.

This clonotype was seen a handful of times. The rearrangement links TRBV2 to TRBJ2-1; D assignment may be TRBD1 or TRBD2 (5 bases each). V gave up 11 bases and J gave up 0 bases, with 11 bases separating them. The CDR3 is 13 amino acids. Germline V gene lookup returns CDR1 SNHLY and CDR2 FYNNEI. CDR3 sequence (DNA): TGTGCCGGTAGTGGGGGCTCCTACAATGAGCAGTTCTTC. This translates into CAGSGGSYNEQFF. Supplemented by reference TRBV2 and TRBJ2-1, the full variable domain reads EPEVTQTPSHQVTQMGQEVILRCVPISNHLYFYWYRQILGQKVEFLVSFYNNEISEKSEIFDDQFSVERPDGSNFTLKIRSTKLEDSAMYFCAGSGGSYNEQFFGPGTRLTVL.

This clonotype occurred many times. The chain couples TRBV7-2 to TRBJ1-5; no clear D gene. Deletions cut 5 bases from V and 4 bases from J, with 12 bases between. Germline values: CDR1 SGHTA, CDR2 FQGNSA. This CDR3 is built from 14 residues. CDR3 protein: CASSPQRLNQPQHF. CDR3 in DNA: TGTGCCAGCAGCCCACAGAGGTTAAATCAGCCCCAGCATTTT.

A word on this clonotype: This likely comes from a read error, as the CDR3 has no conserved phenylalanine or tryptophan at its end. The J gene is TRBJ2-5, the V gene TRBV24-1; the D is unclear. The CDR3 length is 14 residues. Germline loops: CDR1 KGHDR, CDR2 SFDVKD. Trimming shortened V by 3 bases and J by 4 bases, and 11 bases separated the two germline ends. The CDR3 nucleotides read TGTGCCACCAGTGATATCGAGGCCCGAGAGACCCAGTACCTC. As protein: CATSDIEARETQYL.

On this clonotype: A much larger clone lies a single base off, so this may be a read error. For the CDR3, the DNA is TGTGCCACCGAGGGACGGAGGAACAATCAGCCCCAGCATTTT. Translating gives CATEGRRNNQPQHF. The chain combines TRBV28 with TRBJ1-5; D is possibly TRBD1 (5 bases). CDR1 is MDHEN and CDR2 is SYDVKM in the germline V gene. V was pared by 10 bases and J by 3 bases, with 16 bases between. The CDR3 loop spans 14 amino acids.

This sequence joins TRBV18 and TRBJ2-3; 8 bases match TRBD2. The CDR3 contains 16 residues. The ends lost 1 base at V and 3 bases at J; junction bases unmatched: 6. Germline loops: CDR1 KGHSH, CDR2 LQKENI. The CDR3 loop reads CASSPRSGSNTDTQYF. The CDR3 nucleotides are TGTGCCAGCTCACCACGGAGCGGGAGTAATACAGATACGCAGTATTTT.

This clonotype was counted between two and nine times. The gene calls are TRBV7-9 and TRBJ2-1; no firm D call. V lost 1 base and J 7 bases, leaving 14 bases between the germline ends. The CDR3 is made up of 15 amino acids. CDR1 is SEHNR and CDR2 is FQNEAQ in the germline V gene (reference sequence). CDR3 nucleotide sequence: TGTGCCAGCAGCTTAGGAGGAACTAACGGGAATGAGCAGTTCTTC. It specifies CASSLGGTNGNEQFF.